This TCR beta chain was sequenced in a study of blood T cell repertoires in COVID-19. Study details: Whether acute or convalescent, the COVID-19 samples came from the United States, Italy and Spain. PBMCs, B-cell-depleted T cells, or T cells were the source of the cDNA or gDNA that made up the material.

This CDR3 is built from 13 residues. The germline CDR1 and CDR2 sequences are KGHSH and LQKENI. The V end was cut by 6 bases, the J end by 0 bases, with 9 bases between. Profiled with immunoSEQ multiplex PCR; TCRdb holds only in-frame clones, not every one. In the table there are a few hundred thousand clones, 70% to 90% of which are singletons. Seattle patients were enrolled during active infection and followed longitudinally. The sequenced sample consisted of peripheral blood. The gene calls are TRBV18 and TRBJ2-7; the D is unclear. The sequence derives from a woman aged 50 to 60 with COVID-19, enrolled during active disease. The CDR3 here is CASSDSTSYEQYF. The DNA for the CDR3 is TGTGCCAGCTCTGACTCGACCTCCTACGAGCAGTACTTC.